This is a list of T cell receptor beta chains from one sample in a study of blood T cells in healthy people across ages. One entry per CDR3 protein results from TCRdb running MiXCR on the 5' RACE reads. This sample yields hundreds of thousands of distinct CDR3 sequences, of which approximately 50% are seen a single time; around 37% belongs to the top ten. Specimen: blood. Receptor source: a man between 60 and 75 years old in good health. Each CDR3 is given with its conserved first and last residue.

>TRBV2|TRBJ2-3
CASSGIGTDTQYF
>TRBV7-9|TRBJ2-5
CASSPSAGQETQYF
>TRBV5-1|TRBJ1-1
CASSLNRDINTEAFF
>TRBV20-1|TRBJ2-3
CSARDRPGGTDTQYF
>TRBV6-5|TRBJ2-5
CASSPGPPGQAQYF
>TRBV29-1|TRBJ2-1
CSVGEQDNEQFF
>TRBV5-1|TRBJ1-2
CASSLEGGLNYGYTF
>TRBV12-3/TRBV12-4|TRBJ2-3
CASTWTGTDTQYF
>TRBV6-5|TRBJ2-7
CASSPRQHYEQYF
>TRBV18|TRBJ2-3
CASSPERSTDTQYF
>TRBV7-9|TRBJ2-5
CASTRTSGEETQYF
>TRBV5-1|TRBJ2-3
CASSLRAAFSTDTQYF
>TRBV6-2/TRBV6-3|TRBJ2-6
CASRKTSGGLLGANVLTF
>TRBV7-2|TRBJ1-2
CASSLDSFNYGYTF
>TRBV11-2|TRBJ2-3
CASSFRYTQYF
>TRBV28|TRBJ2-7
CASYGGPGGTYEQYF
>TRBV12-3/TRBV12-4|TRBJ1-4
CASTKPGGSNEKLFF
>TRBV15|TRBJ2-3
CATSRERTLSTDTQYF
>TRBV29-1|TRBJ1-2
CSVGTGGYGYTF
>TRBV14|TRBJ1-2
CASSQGYGGTPRGGYTF
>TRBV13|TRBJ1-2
CASSLRQGRHYGYTF
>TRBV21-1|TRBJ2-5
CASSKRGEIQETQYF
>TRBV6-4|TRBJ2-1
CASSDSGLAGYNEQFF
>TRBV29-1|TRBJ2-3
CSVDSGPRTDTQYF
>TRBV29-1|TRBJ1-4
CSVGKDATNEKLFF
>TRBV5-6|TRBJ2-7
CASSRDDIYEQYF
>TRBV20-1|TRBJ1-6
CSAPTTENSPLHF
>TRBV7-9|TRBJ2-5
CASSQTDRGLETQYF
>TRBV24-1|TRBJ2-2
CATSDLHGTPNTGELFF
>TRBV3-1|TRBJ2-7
CASSQDWAVQYF
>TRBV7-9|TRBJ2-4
CASSLELAGEQYF
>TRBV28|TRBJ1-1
CASSSPGAATEAFF
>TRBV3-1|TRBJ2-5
CASSQEGWETQYF
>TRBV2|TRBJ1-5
CASSRGFSINQPQHF
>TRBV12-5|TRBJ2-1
CASGLLGFEQFF
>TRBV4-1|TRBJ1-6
CASSHGDRVNSPLHF
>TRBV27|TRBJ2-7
CASSLAGTVLYEQYF
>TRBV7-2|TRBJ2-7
CASSLGGPRSYEQYF
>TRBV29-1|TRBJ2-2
CSVGDRENTGELFF
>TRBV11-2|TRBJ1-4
CASSLGARKLFF
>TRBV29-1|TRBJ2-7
CSVARIGSGSYEQYF
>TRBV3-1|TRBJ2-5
CASSQDPREQGGETQYF
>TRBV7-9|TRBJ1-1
CASSLREPAEAFF
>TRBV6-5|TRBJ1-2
CASSYSGANDYGYTF
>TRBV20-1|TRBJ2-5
CSASSPSFQETQYF
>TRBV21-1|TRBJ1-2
CASSKGSGVYGYTF
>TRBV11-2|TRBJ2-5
CASSLGGTGDETQYF
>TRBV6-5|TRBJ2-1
CASSSLAGGPYNEQFF
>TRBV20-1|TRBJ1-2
CSASWGSSNYGYTF
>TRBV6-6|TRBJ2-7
CASSSPESSYEQYF